The following is a TCR beta chain sequence with its context. This CDR3 is built from 10 residues. The germline CDR1 and CDR2 sequences are SGHRS and YFSETQ. With 7 bases removed from V and 3 bases from J, the gap between germline ends came to 5 bases. This entry comes from a study of T cells after somatic rescue of genetic block. Clones were sequenced by immunoSEQ multiplex PCR, and TCRdb holds only the in-frame ones, with some missing. In the table there are under 150,000 clones, under 95% of which are singletons. This receptor was obtained from a woman younger than 30. Material: peripheral blood mononuclear cells (PBMCs). The gene calls are TRBV5-1 and TRBJ2-7; no firm D call. CDR3 sequence reads: CASPHYEQYF. The CDR3 DNA sequence: TGCGCCAGCCCTCACTACGAGCAGTACTTC. Using reference TRBV5-1 and TRBJ2-7 for the parts outside the CDR3, the full variable domain is KAGVTQTPRYLIKTRGQQVTLSCSPISGHRSVSWYQQTPGQGLQFLFEYFSETQRNKGNFPGRFSGRQFSNSRSEMNVSTLELGDSALYLCASPHYEQYFGPGTRLTVT.